Shown below are 30 T cell receptor beta chains from a single sample sequenced in a study of human T cells and chemical hapten exposure. TCRdb re-called the RACE reads with MiXCR, one entry per CDR3 protein. The sample carries about 360,000 distinct CDR3 sequences, approximately 6.3% recorded once. Regarding time point: patch test 1, 2 weeks after DPC sensitization. This sample's treatment: therapeutic diphenylcyclopropenone sensitization with weekly scalp DPC. Sequenced here: whole blood, sampled in connection with sensitization to the hapten diphenylcyclopropenone (DPC). The receptors here all came from a woman under 30 with alopecia areata. Some clones in this sample may be carry-over from other donors' samples.

This clonotype was seen ten or more times. The V and J genes are TRBV6-5 and TRBJ2-3; 8 nucleotides line up with TRBD2. V lost 2 bases and J lost 4; bases outside the gene matches: 8. The CDR3 runs 16 residues. Germline V gene sequence: CDR1 MNHEY, CDR2 SVGAGI. CDR3 sequence: CASSYIRRGAPDTQYF. The CDR3 bases are TGTGCCAGCAGTTACATTAGGCGGGGGGCCCCAGATACGCAGTATTTT.

V usage is TRBV7-6 and J usage is TRBJ1-1; the D gene is possibly TRBD1 (5 bases). The CDR3 runs to 15 residues. The V end was cut by 2 bases, the J end by 4 bases, with 14 bases between. The germline V gene has CDR1 SGHVS and CDR2 FNYEAQ. Here the CDR3 DNA reads TGTGCCAGCAGCTTATTGGAAAATGGGGGCACTGAAGCTTTCTTT. Its translation: CASSLLENGGTEAFF.

A word on this clonotype: A much larger clone lies a single base off, so this may be a read error. The rearrangement uses TRBV7-8 and TRBJ1-1; D remains ambiguous. The CDR3 has 14 amino acids. CDR1 is SGHVS and CDR2 is FQNEAQ in the germline V gene. Trimming took off 1 base at V and 3 bases at J, with 9 bases between the two ends. CDR3 protein: CASSLGQVDTEAFF. The CDR3 region has the DNA TGTGCCAGCAGCTTAGGTCAGGTGGACACTGAAGCTTTCTTT.

This clonotype was seen at least ten times. The rearrangement links TRBV7-6 to TRBJ2-1; no firm D call. Per germline, CDR1 SGHVS and CDR2 FNYEAQ. This CDR3 has 12 amino acids. V lost 5 bases and J lost 7, with 9 bases in between. In DNA, the CDR3 is TGTGCCAGCAGCCCTAACGGGAATGAGCAGTTCTTC. Translating it yields CASSPNGNEQFF. The complete variable domain, with remaining parts taken from reference TRBV7-6 and TRBJ2-1, reads GAGVSQSPRYKVTKRGQDVALRCDPISGHVSLYWYRQALGQGPEFLTYFNYEAQQDKSGLPNDRFSAERPEGSISTLTIQRTEQRDSAMYRCASSPNGNEQFFGPGTRLTVL.

This chain uses TRBV5-1 with TRBJ1-1; D may be TRBD1 (5 bases). Germline V gives CDR1 SGHRS, CDR2 YFSETQ. V lost 0 bases to trimming and J lost 3 bases, with 18 bases between them. CDR3 length equals 17 residues. The CDR3 is CASSLVALGNRYTEAFF. CDR3 bases: TGCGCCAGCAGCTTGGTGGCCCTCGGGAACAGGTACACTGAAGCTTTCTTT.

This clonotype was recorded a few times. The chain has TRBV10-3 and TRBJ1-4; D is ambiguous. Germline V lookup: CDR1 ENHRY, CDR2 SYGVKD. Trimming took off 3 bases at V and 2 bases at J, with 4 bases between the two ends. The CDR3 is 13 residues long. CDR3 sequence (DNA): TGTGCCATCAGTGAACGGACTAATGAAAAACTGTTTTTT. It is translated as CAISERTNEKLFF.

The chain has TRBV7-3 and TRBJ1-1, with unresolved D. With 4 bases removed from V and 3 bases from J, the gap between germline ends came to 12 bases. CDR3 size: 14 residues. CDR1 SGHTA and CDR2 FQGTGA come from the germline V gene. Written as DNA, the CDR3 is TGTGCCAGCAGCTCGGAGGCATGGGACACTGAAGCTTTCTTT. Protein product: CASSSEAWDTEAFF.

This clonotype was detected a few times. The rearrangement links TRBV27 to TRBJ1-1; D is perhaps TRBD1 (5 bases). The CDR3 totals 15 residues. CDR1 is MNHEY and CDR2 is SMNVEV in the germline V gene (reference sequence). V lost 5 bases, J lost 0 bases, and 13 bases lay in between. CDR3 in amino acids: CASSTLDSMNTEAFF. Here the CDR3 DNA reads TGTGCCAGCAGTACCCTTGACAGTATGAACACTGAAGCTTTCTTT.

The chain combines TRBV2 with TRBJ1-5, with a tentative D call TRBD1 (5 bases). The CDR3 is made up of 15 amino acids. Per germline, CDR1 SNHLY and CDR2 FYNNEI. V lost 6 bases and J lost 5, with 17 bases in between. CDR3 sequence reads: CASRLGRWGHQPQHF. CDR3 DNA: TGTGCCAGCAGATTGGGACGGTGGGGTCATCAGCCCCAGCATTTT.

In DNA, the CDR3 is TGTGCCAGCAGCCGTTCTCAGGGACTCAATCAGCCCCAGCATTTT. Translated: CASSRSQGLNQPQHF. V usage is TRBV7-9 and J usage is TRBJ1-5; D might be TRBD1 (5 bases). The V gene lost 5 bases and the J gene lost 3 bases, with 14 bases spanning the gap. This CDR3 is built from 15 residues. Germline CDR1 SEHNR, CDR2 FQNEAQ (reference sequence).

The chain joins TRBV28 to TRBJ1-1, with 7 bases lining up with TRBD1. The CDR3 length is 16 residues. The V gene end was trimmed by 5 bases and the J gene end by 2 bases; junction bases not matched to a gene: 11. CDR1 and CDR2 from the germline V gene are MDHEN and SYDVKM. CDR3 bases: TGTGCCAGCAGTGCAACCGTTGGACAGGACAACACTGAAGCTTTCTTT. It is translated as CASSATVGQDNTEAFF.

The chain carries TRBV28 and TRBJ1-1; 8 bases line up with TRBD1. J gave up 3 bases and V 8 bases, and 14 bases lay outside the gene matches. The CDR3 has 16 amino acids. Germline loops: CDR1 MDHEN, CDR2 SYDVKM. CDR3 amino acids: CASGEGAGGFDTEAFF. CDR3 coding DNA: TGTGCCAGCGGTGAGGGGGCAGGGGGCTTCGACACTGAAGCTTTCTTT.

This clonotype was detected a few times. V gene TRBV20-1 combines with J gene TRBJ1-1; D call uncertain. This CDR3 has 13 residues. Trimming removed 2 bases from V and 1 base from J, with 8 bases in between. CDR1 DFQATT and CDR2 SNEGSKA come from the germline V gene (reference sequence). CDR3 nucleotides: TGCAGTGCTAGATATACAGAGAACACTGAAGCTTTCTTT. It translates to CSARYTENTEAFF.

The chain uses TRBV29-1 and TRBJ2-6, with no clear D. Per germline, CDR1 SQVTM and CDR2 ANQGSEA. Trimming shortened V by 5 bases and J by 0 bases, and 5 bases separated the two germline ends. The CDR3 extends over 13 amino acids. The CDR3 loop reads CSVMSSGANVLTF. CDR3 sequence (DNA): TGCAGCGTTATGAGCTCTGGGGCCAACGTCCTGACTTTC. Looking up the rest from reference TRBV29-1 and TRBJ2-6 gives the full variable domain: SAVISQKPSRDICQRGTSLTIQCQVDSQVTMMFWYRQQPGQSLTLIATANQGSEATYESGFVIDKFPISRPNLTFSTLTVSNMSPEDSSIYLCSVMSSGANVLTFGAGSRLTVL.

This clonotype showed up many times. CDR3 DNA sequence: TGTGCCAGCTCACCTACGGGACTAGCGGGGGAAAATGAGCAGTTCTTC. The encoded protein is CASSPTGLAGENEQFF. This chain joins TRBV18 and TRBJ2-1, with 14 bases identical to TRBD2. CDR1 KGHSH and CDR2 LQKENI come from the germline V gene. V trimming: 3 bases; J trimming: 7 bases; junction bases outside the gene matches: 5. This CDR3 comprises 16 residues.

This chain connects TRBV24-1 to TRBJ2-7; no definite D call. There are 15 residues in the CDR3. Germline V gene data show CDR1 as KGHDR and CDR2 as SFDVKD. V was cut by 9 bases and J by 0 bases, with 17 bases left in between. The DNA of the CDR3 is TGTGCCACCCGTCTCTCCTGGGGTTACTCCTACGAGCAGTACTTC. Its protein is CATRLSWGYSYEQYF.

The CDR3 spells CASSKGTGVTGELFF. The CDR3 DNA reads as TGTGCCAGCAGCAAAGGGACAGGGGTGACCGGGGAGCTGTTTTTT. The chain carries TRBV21-1 and TRBJ2-2; the table's TRBD1 call for D was not verified on the DNA. TRBV21-1 is an annotated pseudogene. This CDR3 has 15 residues.

CDR3 protein: CATSRAGSGELFF. The DNA for the CDR3 is TGTGCCACCAGTAGAGCGGGTTCCGGGGAGCTGTTTTTT. The chain links TRBV24-1 to TRBJ2-2; a weak D match, TRBD2 (6 bases). The V gene lost 6 bases and the J gene lost 6 bases, with 10 bases spanning the gap. The CDR3 extends over 13 amino acids. Looked up from germline, CDR1 is KGHDR and CDR2 is SFDVKD.

In this sample, this clonotype turned up many times. The rearrangement uses TRBV6-2 or TRBV6-3 and TRBJ2-1; weak D call: TRBD1 (6 bases). Germline V lookup: CDR1 MNHEY, CDR2 SVGEGT. The CDR3 sequence is 15 residues long. The V end was cut by 5 bases, the J end by 0 bases, with 11 bases between. CDR3 DNA: TGTGCCAGCAGTGCCACAGGGAGCTCCTACAATGAGCAGTTCTTC. Its translation: CASSATGSSYNEQFF.

This clonotype was detected only a few times. CDR3 bases: TGTGCCAGCGGGCCGGGCCGTTCGTTCGACATTCAGTACTTC. Encoded protein: CASGPGRSFDIQYF. The chain employs TRBV13 and TRBJ2-4; D ambiguous. The germline gives CDR1 PRHDT, CDR2 FYEKMQ (reference sequence). The CDR3 contains 14 residues. Trimming stripped 8 bases from V and 8 bases from J, with 19 bases between.

This clonotype was found many times. The rearrangement uses TRBV29-1 and TRBJ2-7; tentatively, D is TRBD2 (5 bases). Trimming removed 0 bases from V and 0 bases from J, with 9 bases in between. The CDR3 covers 14 residues. CDR1 is SQVTM, CDR2 ANQGSEA, per germline. CDR3 DNA: TGCAGCGTTGAAGATCCGGAGGTCTCCTACGAGCAGTACTTC. Its translation: CSVEDPEVSYEQYF.

This clonotype has a count of ten or more. This chain links TRBV7-9 with TRBJ1-4; D unresolved. V was cut by 4 bases and J by 6 bases, with 15 bases left in between. Germline V gives CDR1 SEHNR, CDR2 FQNEAQ (reference sequence). The CDR3 is 15 amino acids. CDR3 sequence (DNA): TGTGCCAGCAGCTCGGGTAGACAATCGGATGAAAAACTGTTTTTT. This translates into CASSSGRQSDEKLFF.

The chain uses TRBV6-5 and TRBJ1-1; 9 bases align to TRBD1. The CDR3 contains 16 residues. J lost 11 bases, V lost 4 bases, and 17 bases had no gene match. Per germline, CDR1 MNHEY and CDR2 SVGAGI. CDR3 DNA: TGTGCCAGCAGTTCCGGACAGGGGCCCTTGGTACCAGGGGCTTTCTTT. It encodes CASSSGQGPLVPGAFF.

Only a few counts were recorded for this clonotype. V usage is TRBV4-3 and J usage is TRBJ2-6; D is uncertain. Germline V lookup: CDR1 LGHNA, CDR2 YSLEER. The CDR3 runs 15 residues. V was trimmed by 5 bases and J by 0 bases, leaving 8 bases between them. The CDR3 loop is CASSYSRSGANVLTF. CDR3 bases: TGCGCCAGCAGCTACAGCCGCTCTGGGGCCAACGTCCTGACTTTC.

This chain uses TRBV7-8 with TRBJ2-3, with 12 bases identical to TRBD2. This CDR3 is 15 amino acids long. In germline, CDR1 is SGHVS, CDR2 FQNEAQ. Germline trimming cut 5 bases from V and 6 bases from J; bases unmatched to any gene: 6. The CDR3 DNA sequence: TGTGCCAGCAGCCCCGGACTAGCGGGGCCGGATACGCAGTATTTT. Translated, it gives CASSPGLAGPDTQYF.

This clonotype turned up a few times. The J gene is TRBJ2-7, the V gene TRBV12-3 or TRBV12-4; D unclear. The CDR3 has 13 residues. The germline V and J ends were trimmed by 3 bases and 1 base, with 7 bases remaining between them. The CDR3 sequence is CASSFQRSYEQYF. The CDR3 DNA sequence: TGTGCCAGCAGTTTTCAAAGATCCTACGAGCAGTACTTC.

The gene calls are TRBV12-5 and TRBJ1-1; D might be TRBD1 (5 bases). This CDR3 has 14 amino acids. Germline CDR1 reads LGHNT; CDR2 reads FRNRAP. V was pared by 5 bases and J by 5 bases, with 15 bases between. Written as DNA, the CDR3 is TGTGCTAGTGGTCGATACGGGGCGGAGACTGAAGCTTTCTTT. Protein sequence: CASGRYGAETEAFF.

This clonotype was seen ten or more times. The chain couples TRBV6-5 to TRBJ2-2; D may be TRBD1 (6 bases). The CDR3 consists of 17 residues. The V end lost 6 bases, the J end lost 7 bases, and 24 bases lay between the germline ends. Germline CDR1 reads MNHEY; CDR2 reads SVGAGI. The CDR3 loop is CASSRTGSLITGGELFF. The CDR3 nucleotides read TGTGCCAGCAGCCGAACAGGGTCCCTAATCACCGGCGGGGAGCTGTTTTTT.

This clonotype was counted a few times. The V and J genes are TRBV12-3 or TRBV12-4 and TRBJ1-2; D unresolved. With 3 bases removed from V and 8 bases from J, the gap between germline ends came to 10 bases. This CDR3 has 12 amino acids. The CDR3 loop is CASSFGPGGYTF. The CDR3 nucleotides are TGTGCCAGCAGTTTTGGTCCCGGGGGCTACACCTTC.

This clonotype appeared many times. The chain employs TRBV4-3 and TRBJ2-3; 8 nucleotides agree with TRBD2. Germline-derived CDR1 and CDR2 are LGHNA and YSLEER. The CDR3 spans 17 residues. With V trimmed by 0 bases and J by 5 bases, 10 bases remained unmatched. CDR3 bases: TGCGCCAGCAGCCAAGACAAGTTCCTAGCGGGTGGAGATACGCAGTATTTT. Encoded protein: CASSQDKFLAGGDTQYF.